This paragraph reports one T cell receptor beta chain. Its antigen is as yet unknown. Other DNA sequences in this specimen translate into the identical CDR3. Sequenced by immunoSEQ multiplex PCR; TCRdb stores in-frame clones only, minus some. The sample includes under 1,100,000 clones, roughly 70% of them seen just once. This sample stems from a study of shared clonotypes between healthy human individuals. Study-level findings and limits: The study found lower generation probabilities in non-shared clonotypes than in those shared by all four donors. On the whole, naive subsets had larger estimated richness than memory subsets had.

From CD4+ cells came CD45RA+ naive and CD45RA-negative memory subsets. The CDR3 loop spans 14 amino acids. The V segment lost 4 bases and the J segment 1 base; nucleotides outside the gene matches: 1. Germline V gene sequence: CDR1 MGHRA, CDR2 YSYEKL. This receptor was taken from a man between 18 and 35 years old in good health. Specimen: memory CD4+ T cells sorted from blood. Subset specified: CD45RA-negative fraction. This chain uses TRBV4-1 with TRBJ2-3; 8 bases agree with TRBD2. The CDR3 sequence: CASSLAGRTDTQYF. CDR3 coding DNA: TGCGCCAGCAGCCTAGCGGGGCGCACAGATACGCAGTATTTT.